These 29 T cell receptor beta chains were sequenced from one sample in a study of beta chain features in type 1 diabetes. Expressed TCRB transcripts were sequenced after all isolated RNA was converted to cDNA. Profiling relied on immunoSEQ multiplex PCR, and the TCRdb table lists in-frame clones only, not all of them. The table includes more than 120,000 clones, less than 11% detected once. The sample consisted of naive CD4+ T cells from blood. Source of these receptors: a man between 18 and 35 years old in good health.

V is TRBV7-3 and J is TRBJ2-1; D perhaps matches TRBD2 (6 bases). The CDR3 covers 15 residues. The germline V gene has CDR1 SGHTA and CDR2 FQGTGA. Trimming took 4 bases from V and 7 from J, leaving 17 bases between them. CDR3 DNA: TGTGCCAGCAGCTCGACCGGGACGGACTATAATGAGCAGTTCTTC. Translated: CASSSTGTDYNEQFF.

The chain carries TRBV7-2 and TRBJ1-4; D remains ambiguous. The CDR3 is 15 amino acids. Trimming pared 1 base from V and 8 bases from J, leaving 14 bases between. Germline lookup yields CDR1 SGHTA and CDR2 FQGNSA. CDR3 nucleotide sequence: TGTGCCAGCAGCTTAGAACCAACAGTTGTGGAAAAACTGTTTTTT. Translation: CASSLEPTVVEKLFF.

The gene calls are TRBV7-2 and TRBJ2-5; TRBD2 might be the D (6 bases). There are 14 residues in the CDR3. V was pared by 8 bases and J by 5 bases, with 18 bases between. CDR1 and CDR2 from the germline V gene are SGHTA and FQGNSA. The CDR3 region has the DNA TGTGCCAGCGCCTGGGGGACTGACTCGGAGACCCAGTACTTC. Translation: CASAWGTDSETQYF. Supplemented by reference TRBV7-2 and TRBJ2-5, the full variable domain reads GAGVSQSPSNKVTEKGKDVELRCDPISGHTALYWYRQSLGQGLEFLIYFQGNSAPDKSGLPSDRFSAERTGGSVSTLTIQRTQQEDSAVYLCASAWGTDSETQYFGPGTRLLVL.

The chain uses TRBV7-2 and TRBJ1-2; D not certain. Germline V gene sequence: CDR1 SGHTA, CDR2 FQGNSA. This CDR3 region has 13 residues. The V end lost 2 bases, the J end lost 3 bases, and 7 bases lay between the germline ends. The CDR3 sequence: CASSLNRYYGYTF. The CDR3 nucleotides read TGTGCCAGCAGCTTAAACAGATACTATGGCTACACCTTC.

This clone was detected a few times. The chain employs TRBV28 and TRBJ2-7; 8 nucleotides agree with TRBD1. Trimming removed 4 bases from V and 5 bases from J; junction bases left unmatched: 13. CDR1 and CDR2 from the germline V gene are MDHEN and SYDVKM. The CDR3 loop spans 16 amino acids. CDR3 sequence reads: CASSSNYRGFLDEQYF. The CDR3 region has the DNA TGTGCCAGCAGTTCGAACTACAGGGGGTTTTTAGACGAGCAGTACTTC.

The rearrangement uses TRBV5-8 and TRBJ1-6; TRBD1 aligns across 8 bases. The CDR3 runs 15 residues. V gave up 4 bases and J gave up 8 bases; unmatched junction bases: 8. Germline V CDR1 and CDR2: SGHTS, YDEGEE. The CDR3 loop reads CASSNYRGGDSPLHF. The CDR3 DNA is TGTGCCAGCAGCAACTACAGGGGGGGCGATTCACCCCTCCACTTT. The full variable domain, rest sourced from reference TRBV5-8 and TRBJ1-6, is EAGVTQSPTHLIKTRGQQATLRCSPISGHTSVYWYQQALGLGLQFLLWYDEGEERNRGNFPPRFSGRQFPNYSSELNVNALELEDSALYLCASSNYRGGDSPLHFGNGTRLTVT.

This clone was detected a few times. The chain employs TRBV11-3 and TRBJ1-5; perhaps TRBD1 as D (6 bases). Germline CDR1 reads SGHNT; CDR2 reads YENEEA. The ends were cut back, 5 bases at V and 2 bases at J, with 10 bases in the middle. The CDR3 has 14 residues. CDR3 sequence: CASSKQGGNQPQHF. The DNA of the CDR3 is TGTGCCAGCAGCAAACAGGGCGGCAATCAGCCCCAGCATTTT.

J is TRBJ2-5 and V is TRBV9, with TRBD2 matching 9 bases. The germline gives CDR1 SGDLS, CDR2 YYNGEE. V lost 0 bases and J lost 4; bases outside the gene matches: 4. The CDR3 has 15 amino acids. CDR3 loop: CASSVEGLARETQYF. The CDR3 DNA follows: TGTGCCAGCAGCGTAGAGGGACTAGCCCGAGAGACCCAGTACTTC.

The genes are TRBV6-1 and TRBJ1-4; possibly TRBD1 for D (5 bases). Trimming took 1 base from V and 12 from J, leaving 6 bases between them. The germline V gene has CDR1 MNHNS and CDR2 SASEGT. This CDR3 spans 11 amino acids. CDR3 protein: CASSEGGELFF. CDR3 in DNA: TGTGCCAGCAGTGAAGGGGGCGAACTGTTTTTT.

This clone was counted a few times. The chain recombines TRBV6-5 with TRBJ1-2; D call uncertain. In germline, CDR1 is MNHEY, CDR2 SVGAGI. V shed 6 bases and J shed 7 bases, with 15 bases lying between them. There are 13 residues in the CDR3. CDR3 sequence reads: CASSPGSQSGYTF. The CDR3 coding sequence is TGTGCCAGCAGCCCGGGTTCCCAATCTGGCTACACCTTC.

There are a few counts of this clone. The J gene is TRBJ2-1, the V gene TRBV5-1; maybe TRBD1 (6 bases). Germline loops: CDR1 SGHRS, CDR2 YFSETQ. The ends were cut back, 3 bases at V and 4 bases at J, with 14 bases in the middle. The CDR3 runs 15 residues. CDR3 protein: CASSSGTTVYNEQFF. As DNA, the CDR3 is TGCGCCAGCAGCTCCGGGACAACAGTTTACAATGAGCAGTTCTTC.

This clone came up a few times. V usage is TRBV18 and J usage is TRBJ2-6; a possible D gene is TRBD2 (6 bases). This CDR3 is 18 amino acids long. Germline V lookup: CDR1 KGHSH, CDR2 LQKENI. V was cut by 3 bases and J by 0 bases, with 15 bases left in between. The CDR3 region is CASSPRGSGDSGANVLTF. The CDR3 DNA is TGTGCCAGCTCACCTCGCGGCTCGGGAGACTCTGGGGCCAACGTCCTGACTTTC.

The CDR3 DNA is TGCGCCAGCAGTCTCAGGTACAAAAACATTCAGTACTTC. Translated, it gives CASSLRYKNIQYF. This chain uses TRBV23-1 with TRBJ2-4; D gene unclear. TRBV23-1 is an ORF, with its function uncertain. The CDR3 consists of 13 residues. V lost 4 bases, J lost 3 bases, and 7 bases lay in between.

The gene calls are TRBV5-5 and TRBJ1-5; the match to TRBD1 covers 8 bases. The CDR3 length is 16 residues. The junction had 6 bases not matched to a gene; V was cut back by 0 bases and J by 4 bases. Germline V lookup: CDR1 SGHKS, CDR2 YYEKEE (reference sequence). DNA of the CDR3: TGTGCCAGCAGCTTGGCAGGGGGCGCGTGGAATCAGCCCCAGCATTTT. Amino acids: CASSLAGGAWNQPQHF.

V usage is TRBV30 and J usage is TRBJ1-1; D not resolved. V was trimmed by 1 base and J by 4 bases, leaving 13 bases between them. Germline CDR1 GTSNPN, CDR2 SVGIG (reference sequence). The CDR3 has 14 residues. The CDR3 coding sequence is TGTGCCTGGAGTGCTGGACTCACGGGCACTGAAGCTTTCTTT. Amino acid sequence: CAWSAGLTGTEAFF.

V and J are TRBV18 and TRBJ1-6; D perhaps matches TRBD1 (5 bases). With 3 bases removed from V and 8 bases from J, the gap between germline ends came to 14 bases. The CDR3 totals 15 residues. Germline V CDR1 and CDR2: KGHSH, LQKENI. CDR3 loop: CASSPSPRGDSPLHF. The CDR3 coding sequence is TGTGCCAGCTCACCCAGCCCTCGGGGGGATTCACCCCTCCACTTT.

The V and J genes are TRBV9 and TRBJ1-6, with 7 bases aligning to TRBD1. This CDR3 spans 15 amino acids. The germline V gene encodes CDR1 SGDLS and CDR2 YYNGEE. J lost 8 bases, V lost 1 base, and 6 bases had no gene match. Here the CDR3 DNA reads TGTGCCAGCAGCGTAACGGCCCAGGGGGATTCACCCCTCCACTTT. This codes for CASSVTAQGDSPLHF.

This clone occurred a few times. The chain recombines TRBV4-3 with TRBJ2-7; TRBD2 is a possible D gene (5 bases). V was shortened by 0 bases and J by 6 bases, with 18 bases between the two germline ends. The CDR3 is 16 residues long. Germline CDR1 is LGHNA and CDR2 is YSLEER. The CDR3 region has the DNA TGCGCCAGCAGCCAAGAAGGTTCCGCAGGACTGGGCGAGCAGTACTTC. This encodes CASSQEGSAGLGEQYF.

Ten or more counts support this clone. The CDR3, as DNA: TGTGCCAGCACCGGGGGGGAGACCCAGTACTTC. As protein: CASTGGETQYF. This rearrangement joins TRBV7-2 to TRBJ2-5; 7 bases fit TRBD2. This CDR3 region has 11 residues. The ends lost 7 bases at V and 5 bases at J; junction bases unmatched: 1. The germline V gene has CDR1 SGHTA and CDR2 FQGNSA.

The rearrangement links TRBV5-1 to TRBJ1-1; D gene ambiguous. The germline V and J ends were trimmed by 1 base and 0 bases, with 7 bases remaining between them. CDR3 size: 14 residues. Germline V gene data show CDR1 as SGHRS and CDR2 as YFSETQ. CDR3 amino acids: CASSLTEMNTEAFF. The CDR3 DNA follows: TGCGCCAGCAGCTTGACAGAAATGAACACTGAAGCTTTCTTT.

The chain joins TRBV18 to TRBJ2-1, with 8 bases that match TRBD2. The CDR3 is made up of 15 amino acids. Germline V gives CDR1 KGHSH, CDR2 LQKENI. V trimming: 3 bases; J trimming: 8 bases; junction bases outside the gene matches: 9. CDR3 residues: CASSPPPAGGDEQFF. CDR3 DNA sequence: TGTGCCAGCTCACCCCCACCCGCGGGGGGCGATGAGCAGTTCTTC.

This clone was counted a few times. The DNA for the CDR3 is TGCGCCAGCAGCTTGCGCGTTTCCTACGAGCAGTACTTC. Protein: CASSLRVSYEQYF. The chain is built from TRBV5-1 and TRBJ2-7; D unclear. Germline V gives CDR1 SGHRS, CDR2 YFSETQ. Trimming removed 1 base from V and 1 base from J, with 6 bases in between. This CDR3 has 13 residues.

DNA of the CDR3: TGTGCCAGCAGCTTAATGGCAGAGACTGGAAAACTGTTTTTT. Encoded protein: CASSLMAETGKLFF. V gene TRBV7-9 combines with J gene TRBJ1-4; D is unresolved. Germline V gene sequence: CDR1 SEHNR, CDR2 FQNEAQ (reference sequence). The germline V and J ends were trimmed by 2 bases and 10 bases, with 14 bases remaining between them. This CDR3 contains 14 residues.

The table lists this clone with many counts. V and J are TRBV7-2 and TRBJ2-6; D is unresolved. The length of the CDR3 is 15 residues. The V end was cut by 4 bases, the J end by 0 bases, with 7 bases between. CDR1 and CDR2 from the germline V gene are SGHTA and FQGNSA. The CDR3: CASSSGGSGANVLTF. The CDR3 DNA sequence: TGTGCCAGCAGCTCAGGTGGCTCTGGGGCCAACGTCCTGACTTTC.

Ten or more counts support this clone. The gene calls are TRBV29-1 and TRBJ2-7; possibly TRBD2 for D (6 bases). Germline V lookup: CDR1 SQVTM, CDR2 ANQGSEA. The CDR3 is 12 residues long. V was pared by 6 bases and J by 6 bases, with 15 bases between. The CDR3 region is CSVLPGEAEQYF. CDR3 coding DNA: TGCAGCGTCCTCCCGGGGGAAGCCGAGCAGTACTTC.

This clone was counted only a few times. This chain links TRBV27 with TRBJ2-7; the match to TRBD1 covers 9 bases. Germline V gene lookup returns CDR1 MNHEY and CDR2 SMNVEV (reference sequence). The length of the CDR3 is 12 residues. Trimming took 10 bases from V and 3 from J; bases not matched to a gene: 4. CDR3 in DNA: TGTGCCACCGGGACAGGGTACTACGAGCAGTACTTC. It yields the protein CATGTGYYEQYF.

In this sample, this clone turned up a few times. This rearrangement joins TRBV4-3 to TRBJ2-7; 7 nucleotides agree with TRBD1. Germline CDR1 reads LGHNA; CDR2 reads YSLEER. V dropped 1 base and J dropped 4; count of bases not matched to a gene: 7. This CDR3 region has 15 residues. CDR3 in amino acids: CASSQGTGSWYEQYF. Here the CDR3 DNA reads TGCGCCAGCAGCCAAGGGACAGGTTCGTGGTACGAGCAGTACTTC.

This clone turned up a few times. The chain links TRBV30 to TRBJ1-5, with D perhaps TRBD1 (6 bases). This CDR3 spans 14 amino acids. V lost 5 bases, J lost 0 bases, and 11 bases lay in between. Germline-derived CDR1 and CDR2 are GTSNPN and SVGIG (reference sequence). The CDR3 loop reads CAWGGPNSNQPQHF. CDR3 sequence (DNA): TGTGCCTGGGGGGGCCCGAATAGCAATCAGCCCCAGCATTTT.

The chain carries TRBV7-2 and TRBJ2-7, with 7 bases aligning to TRBD2. The CDR3 is 14 residues long. Germline-derived CDR1 and CDR2 are SGHTA and FQGNSA. The junction had 8 bases not matched to a gene; V was cut back by 8 bases and J by 1 base. The CDR3: CASRPWGGSYEQYF. The CDR3 nucleotides are TGTGCCAGCCGCCCGTGGGGGGGTTCCTACGAGCAGTACTTC.